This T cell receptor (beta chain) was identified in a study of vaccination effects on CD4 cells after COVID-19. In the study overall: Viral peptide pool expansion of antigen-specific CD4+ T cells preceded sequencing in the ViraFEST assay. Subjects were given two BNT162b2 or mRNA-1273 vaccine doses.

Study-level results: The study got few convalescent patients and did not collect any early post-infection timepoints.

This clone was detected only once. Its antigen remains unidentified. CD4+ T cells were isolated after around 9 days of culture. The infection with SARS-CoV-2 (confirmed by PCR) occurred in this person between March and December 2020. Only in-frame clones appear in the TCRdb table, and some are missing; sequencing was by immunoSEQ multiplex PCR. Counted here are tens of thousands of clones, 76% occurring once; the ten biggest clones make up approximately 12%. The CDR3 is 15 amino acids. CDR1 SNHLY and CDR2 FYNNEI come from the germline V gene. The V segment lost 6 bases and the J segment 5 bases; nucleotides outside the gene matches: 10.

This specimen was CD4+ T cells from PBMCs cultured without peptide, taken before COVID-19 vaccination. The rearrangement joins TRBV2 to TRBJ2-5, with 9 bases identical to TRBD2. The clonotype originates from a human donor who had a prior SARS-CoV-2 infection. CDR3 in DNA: TGTGCCAGCAGCCCCATTAGCGGGGGTCAGGAGACCCAGTACTTC. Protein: CASSPISGGQETQYF.